This TCR beta chain was identified in a study of blood T cell repertoires in COVID-19. As for the study in general: Acute-phase and convalescent COVID-19 samples originated in the United States, Italy and Spain. PBMCs, B-cell-depleted T cells, or T cells provided the cDNA or gDNA that made up the material.

Clinical history reported by participants formed the basis on which cohorts were assigned. This clone was recorded once. Produced via immunoSEQ multiplex PCR; TCRdb's table is partial and in-frame only. Among 450,000 to 600,000 clones listed, about nine tenths were seen once. The sequenced material came from PBMCs or T cells enriched from blood (not recorded which). The receptor was isolated from a woman aged 18-29 years who had recovered from COVID-19.

CDR3 DNA: TGTGCCAGCAGTTGGGTCAGGGGGCCGGAGATGAACACTGAAGCTTTCTTT. Its protein product is CASSWVRGPEMNTEAFF. The rearrangement uses TRBV6-2 or TRBV6-3 and TRBJ1-1, with 8 bases fitting TRBD1. The CDR3 covers 17 residues. Germline V lookup: CDR1 MNHEY, CDR2 SVGEGT. V was clipped by 4 bases and J by 0 bases; unmatched bases: 10.